These T cell receptor beta chains were read from a single sample in a study of CD8+ T cells in alopecia areata. Profiling relied on immunoSEQ multiplex PCR, and the TCRdb table lists in-frame clones only, not all of them. The sample includes about 200,000 clones, 58% of them seen just once. Sequenced here: CD4+ T cells sorted from blood, sampled at week 24, from a patient treated with tofacitinib. The receptors were gathered from a human donor with alopecia areata. The CDR3 runs from the conserved cysteine through the conserved F or W. D genes are given only for firm matches. Expanded clones are given a class, and other clones once, few, many or no size at all.

cdr3_nt	cdr3_aa	clone_size	d_call	v_call	j_call
TGTGCCAGCAGCCAAGATATGGTCGAAGAGACCCAGTACTTC	CASSQDMVEETQYF	-	-	TRBV4-2	TRBJ2-5
TGTGCCAGCAGCCTTCTCCCTAACAGGGGGCAATATGGCAATCAGCCCCAGCATTTT	CASSLLPNRGQYGNQPQHF	-	TRBD1	TRBV7-2	TRBJ1-5
TGCAGCGTTGAAGCTACCGGGACAGGGAGGTACGAGCAGTACTTC	CSVEATGTGRYEQYF	-	TRBD1	TRBV29-1	TRBJ2-7
TGTGCCATCAGGGACCAGGGAGAAGCCAACACTGAAGCTTTCTTT	CAIRDQGEANTEAFF	few	-	TRBV10-3	TRBJ1-1
TGTGCCAGCAGCTTAGAGGGACGAAATGAGCAGTTCTTC	CASSLEGRNEQFF	-	-	TRBV7-2	TRBJ2-1
TGCGCCAGCAGCCAAGTAGCGGCAGGGGGGTACGAGCAGTACTTC	CASSQVAAGGYEQYF	few	-	TRBV4-3	TRBJ2-7
TGCGCCAGCAGTCACCTCGGATCCAGGACTAAAAGCTCCTACAATGAGCAGTTCTTC	CASSHLGSRTKSSYNEQFF	-	-	TRBV23-1	TRBJ2-1
TGTGCCAGCAGTGATGCCGATAAAGCTTTCTTT	CASSDADKAFF	-	-	TRBV25-1	TRBJ1-1
TGCGCCAGCAGCTCAGCGGGACGAGAGACCCAGTACTTC	CASSSAGRETQYF	-	TRBD2	TRBV5-1	TRBJ2-5
TGTGCCAGCAGCTTAGGGTCAGGGATGGAGACCCAGTACTTC	CASSLGSGMETQYF	few	-	TRBV7-2	TRBJ2-5
TGTGCCAGCAGTGAACGGGACAGGGGTCAGCCCCAGCATTTT	CASSERDRGQPQHF	-	TRBD1	TRBV2	TRBJ1-5
TGTGCCAGCAGCCCCGTTAGGGATACGCAGTATTTT	CASSPVRDTQYF	-	-	TRBV7-2	TRBJ2-3
TGTGCCAGTAGTGGGAACTATGGCTACACCTTC	CASSGNYGYTF	-	-	TRBV19	TRBJ1-2
TGTGCCAGCAGTTTGGTGGTGAACACTGAAGCTTTCTTT	CASSLVVNTEAFF	-	-	TRBV27	TRBJ1-1
TGTGCCAGCAGCCTAAAGTATGGGACCCTCAACGTAGACCACGAGCAGTACTTC	CASSLKYGTLNVDHEQYF	few	-	TRBV7-8	TRBJ2-7
TGTGCCAGCTCACCGGACGGGTTAGCCGGGCAGCCCCAGCATTTT	CASSPDGLAGQPQHF	-	-	TRBV18	TRBJ1-5
TGTGCCAGCAGTGGAGCTAGCGGGGGGAACCAAGAGACCCAGTACTTC	CASSGASGGNQETQYF	-	TRBD2	TRBV2	TRBJ2-5
TGTGCCAGCAGTTCCTCGGGACAGGGGGAAAAACTGTTTTTT	CASSSSGQGEKLFF	-	TRBD1	TRBV27	TRBJ1-4
TGCGCCAGCAGCCAAAAAAGGACTAGCGGTCCTCAAGAGACCCAGTACTTC	CASSQKRTSGPQETQYF	few	TRBD2	TRBV4-1	TRBJ2-5
TGTGCCAGCAGCTTCTACAATGAGCAGTTCTTC	CASSFYNEQFF	few	-	TRBV7-2	TRBJ2-1
TGCGCCAGCAGCAAATCCCAATTAGCGGGAGGTGTCTCTAGCCAAGAGACCCAGTACTTC	CASSKSQLAGGVSSQETQYF	-	TRBD2	TRBV5-1	TRBJ2-5
TGTGCCAGCAGCGAACGGCTGGAGACCCAGTACTTC	CASSERLETQYF	-	-	TRBV7-2	TRBJ2-5
TGCGCCAGCAGCTCTTCGCCTCGGGGTCAAGAGACCCAGTACTTC	CASSSSPRGQETQYF	few	-	TRBV5-1	TRBJ2-5
TGTGCCAGCCGATTGGGGGTTGACAACACTGAAGCTTTCTTT	CASRLGVDNTEAFF	-	-	TRBV2	TRBJ1-1
TGTGCCACCGGGTCTGGCGGGGAAGAGACCCAGTACTTC	CATGSGGEETQYF	-	-	TRBV7-9	TRBJ2-5
TGTGCCTGGATGCGGGTTGGGGGCGAGCAGTACTTC	CAWMRVGGEQYF	-	-	TRBV30	TRBJ2-7
TGCAGCGTGTCACAGGGGGCTGAAGCTTTCTTT	CSVSQGAEAFF	-	TRBD1	TRBV29-1	TRBJ1-1
TGTGCCAGCAGTTACTTGGGCGGTAGCAATCAGCCCCAGCATTTT	CASSYLGGSNQPQHF	-	-	TRBV6-5	TRBJ1-5
TGCGCCAGCAGCTTGGCGAACACCGGGGAGCTGTTTTTT	CASSLANTGELFF	-	-	TRBV5-1	TRBJ2-2
TGTGCCAGTAGTAGATCCCAGGGCACAGATACGCAGTATTTT	CASSRSQGTDTQYF	-	-	TRBV19	TRBJ2-3
TGTGCCAGCAGCGCCTCAGACCGAATTTCTACGCAGTATTTT	CASSASDRISTQYF	-	-	TRBV9	TRBJ2-3
TGTGCCAGCAGCGTAGGTGGCGGTAACAATGAGCAGTTCTTC	CASSVGGGNNEQFF	-	-	TRBV9	TRBJ2-1
TGCAGCGTTGAGGACAGGGGGGGTGGCTACACCTTC	CSVEDRGGGYTF	-	TRBD1	TRBV29-1	TRBJ1-2
TGTGCCAGCAGTCGTACCCCCGGGGGCGCGGGTGGCTACACCTTC	CASSRTPGGAGGYTF	-	-	TRBV7-2	TRBJ1-2
TGTGCCAGCAGTGTTAGCGGATTTGACTACGAGCAGTACTTC	CASSVSGFDYEQYF	-	-	TRBV2	TRBJ2-7
TGTGCCACGGAGGAGCGGGGGACGGTCGGGGAGCTGTTTTTT	CATEERGTVGELFF	-	TRBD2	TRBV2	TRBJ2-2
TGTGCCAGCAGAGGCCCCGGGACTAGCGGATACAATGAGCAGTTCTTC	CASRGPGTSGYNEQFF	few	TRBD2	TRBV7-9	TRBJ2-1
TGCGCCAGCAGTCAATCGGGTGGCAGGGATGGCTACACCTTC	CASSQSGGRDGYTF	-	-	TRBV23-1	TRBJ1-2
TGCGCCAGCAGCTCAGGACAGGGGGATTGGTATAATTCACCCCTCCACTTT	CASSSGQGDWYNSPLHF	-	TRBD1	TRBV5-1	TRBJ1-6
TGTGCCATCAGTACCGGGACAGGGGTTGGCTACACCTTC	CAISTGTGVGYTF	once	TRBD1	TRBV10-3	TRBJ1-2
TGTGCCAGCAGAAGGGACGCCATGGGGACTGAAGCTTTCTTT	CASRRDAMGTEAFF	-	-	TRBV6-5	TRBJ1-1
TGCGCCAGCTACAAGGGAGGGGACACTGAAGCTTTCTTT	CASYKGGDTEAFF	few	-	TRBV5-1	TRBJ1-1
TGTGCCAGCAGCTTAGTATCCAGACAAGAGACCCAGTACTTC	CASSLVSRQETQYF	few	-	TRBV7-2	TRBJ2-5
TGCGCCAGCAGCTTGAGCCGGGAAAAACTGTTTTTT	CASSLSREKLFF	-	-	TRBV5-1	TRBJ1-4
TGTGCCAGCAGCGATGGACAGGGTTCCTACGAGCAGTACTTC	CASSDGQGSYEQYF	-	TRBD1	TRBV7-2	TRBJ2-7
TGTGCCAGCAGCTTTTCAGAGACCCAGTACTTC	CASSFSETQYF	-	-	TRBV7-2	TRBJ2-5
TGTGCCAGCAGCCCCTCGGGTGCGAACATTCAGTACTTC	CASSPSGANIQYF	-	-	TRBV9	TRBJ2-4
TGTGCCAGCAGCGCCCCGGGAAGTGCCCCCGGCACAGATACGCAGTATTTT	CASSAPGSAPGTDTQYF	once	-	TRBV9	TRBJ2-3
TGCAGCGCCACCAGGACAGGGAATACAGATACGCAGTATTTT	CSATRTGNTDTQYF	few	TRBD1	TRBV29-1	TRBJ2-3
TGTGCCACCAGCCGTAGGACAGGGAACTACGAGCAGTACTTC	CATSRRTGNYEQYF	-	TRBD1	TRBV15	TRBJ2-7
TGTGCCTGGAGTGACGGAACCTCGTGGCAGGGGGGCAACAATGAGCAGTTCTTC	CAWSDGTSWQGGNNEQFF	-	-	TRBV30	TRBJ2-1
TGTGCCAGCAGGTCCACCAGGGAGCCCCAAGAGACCCAGTACTTC	CASRSTREPQETQYF	-	-	TRBV2	TRBJ2-5
TGTGCCACCAGCTGGGGGACAGGGGGTCCCTACGAGCAGTACTTC	CATSWGTGGPYEQYF	few	TRBD1	TRBV15	TRBJ2-7
TGTGCCAGCAGCTTAAGGGAGGGCGGAGATACGCAGTATTTT	CASSLREGGDTQYF	-	TRBD2	TRBV7-9	TRBJ2-3
TGTGCCACTAAAGGTCGGGCAGATACGCAGTATTTT	CATKGRADTQYF	few	-	TRBV10-3	TRBJ2-3
TGTGCCAGCAGACTAGCCGGGGCGCAAGAGACCCAGTACTTC	CASRLAGAQETQYF	-	-	TRBV7-2	TRBJ2-5